This is a list of T cell receptor beta chains from one sample in a study of blood T cell repertoires in COVID-19. The protocol was immunoSEQ multiplex PCR, while the TCRdb copy is restricted to in-frame clones and leaves out a portion. The sample lists tens of thousands of clones; over 80% were seen once. The sequenced sample was peripheral blood. These receptors were collected from a woman aged 50 to 60 with acute or convalescent COVID-19. CDR3s include the opening cysteine and the closing phenylalanine or tryptophan. A D gene is named only where the DNA matches it firmly. Clone size is given for some rows only: seen once, a few or many times, or a class if the clone is expanded.

j_gene	abundance	d_gene	v_gene	CDR3aa	CDR3nt
TRBJ1-2	NA	NA	TRBV3-1/TRBV3-2	CASRAREDYGYTF	TGTGCCAGCAGGGCCAGGGAAGACTATGGCTACACCTTC
TRBJ1-1	few	NA	TRBV6-2/TRBV6-3	CASSFGQQNTEAFF	TGTGCCAGCAGTTTCGGACAGCAGAACACTGAAGCTTTCTTT
TRBJ2-1	NA	TRBD2	TRBV15	CATSLPPGWVAGGGEQFF	TGTGCCACCAGCCTCCCCCCCGGGTGGGTAGCGGGAGGAGGTGAGCAGTTCTTC
TRBJ2-3	NA	NA	TRBV19	CASSIQESTDTQYF	TGTGCCAGTAGTATCCAGGAAAGCACAGATACGCAGTATTTT
TRBJ2-1	NA	NA	TRBV5-5	CASSLGSGAYNEQFF	TGTGCCAGCAGCTTGGGTAGCGGTGCCTACAATGAGCAGTTCTTC
TRBJ2-7	once	NA	TRBV5-8	CASSLSGNPYEQYF	TGTGCCAGCAGCTTGTCAGGGAATCCCTACGAGCAGTACTTC
TRBJ1-2	NA	TRBD1	TRBV7-9	CASSLRTGGANYGYTF	TGTGCCAGCAGCTTGAGGACAGGGGGGGCTAACTATGGCTACACCTTC
TRBJ1-3	few	TRBD1	TRBV7-9	CASSGGTGFNTIYF	TGTGCCAGCAGCGGAGGGACAGGGTTTAACACCATATATTTT
TRBJ2-2	once	TRBD2	TRBV11-3	CASSGGGNTGELFF	TGTGCCAGCAGCGGGGGAGGGAATACCGGGGAGCTGTTTTTT
TRBJ1-1	NA	TRBD1	TRBV5-1	CASSLLGTDTEAFF	TGCGCCAGCAGCTTGCTCGGGACAGACACTGAAGCTTTCTTT
TRBJ2-7	few	TRBD1	TRBV2	CASAGTGVYEQYF	TGTGCCAGCGCCGGGACAGGGGTCTACGAGCAGTACTTC
TRBJ2-7	NA	TRBD2	TRBV7-2	CASSHPRGVYEQYF	TGTGCCAGCAGCCACCCTCGGGGGGTCTACGAGCAGTACTTC
TRBJ2-2	NA	TRBD1	TRBV29-1	CSVESGTVNTGELFF	TGCAGCGTGGAGTCCGGGACAGTGAACACCGGGGAGCTGTTTTTT
TRBJ1-4	NA	NA	TRBV27	CASSSPPVGREKLFF	TGTGCCAGCAGTTCGCCACCGGTGGGGAGGGAAAAACTGTTTTTT
TRBJ1-2	NA	NA	TRBV6-5	CASRPRDNIYGYTF	TGTGCCAGCAGACCCCGGGACAACATCTATGGCTACACCTTC
TRBJ1-3	NA	TRBD1	TRBV27	CASSATGTVLNTIYF	TGTGCCAGCAGTGCCACCGGGACAGTCCTAAACACCATATATTTT
TRBJ2-1	NA	TRBD1	TRBV3-1/TRBV3-2	CASRRDRGSYNEQFF	TGTGCCAGCAGACGGGACAGGGGGTCCTACAATGAGCAGTTCTTC
TRBJ1-1	NA	TRBD1	TRBV5-1	CASSLNNRGGNTEAFF	TGCGCCAGCAGCTTGAATAACAGGGGTGGGAACACTGAAGCTTTCTTT
TRBJ1-3	NA	NA	TRBV4-1	CASSQGGASGNTIYF	TGCGCCAGCAGCCAGGGAGGGGCTTCTGGAAACACCATATATTTT
TRBJ2-7	NA	TRBD2	TRBV6-5	CASSYSLIAGEREQYF	TGTGCCAGCAGTTACTCGTTAATAGCGGGAGAACGCGAGCAGTACTTC
TRBJ2-2	once	NA	TRBV3-1/TRBV3-2	CASSRRRGDTGELFF	TGTGCCAGCAGCCGGAGGCGCGGGGACACCGGGGAGCTGTTTTTT
TRBJ1-2	NA	NA	TRBV30	CAWRGGSYYGYTF	TGTGCCTGGAGGGGCGGGAGCTACTATGGCTACACCTTC
TRBJ1-2	NA	NA	TRBV14	CASSRIQGNYGYTF	TGTGCCAGCAGCCGTATTCAGGGGAACTATGGCTACACCTTC
TRBJ2-7	NA	NA	TRBV6-1	CASSEIGRGYEQYF	TGTGCCAGCAGTGAAATAGGGCGGGGCTACGAGCAGTACTTC
TRBJ1-5	NA	NA	TRBV6-5	CACWFGSNQPQHF	TGTGCCTGCTGGTTCGGTAGCAATCAGCCCCAGCATTTT
TRBJ1-1	NA	NA	TRBV6-5	CASSYSSNRANTEAFF	TGTGCCAGCAGTTACTCGAGTAACAGGGCGAACACTGAAGCTTTCTTT
TRBJ1-1	once	NA	TRBV10-3	CVLRQALNTEAFF	TGTGTCCTTCGTCAGGCTCTGAACACTGAAGCTTTCTTT
TRBJ2-5	NA	NA	TRBV5-1	CASSDSVAAQETQYF	TGCGCCAGCAGCGATTCCGTAGCGGCTCAAGAGACCCAGTACTTC
TRBJ1-4	NA	NA	TRBV30	CAWSEGVAEKLFF	TGTGCCTGGAGTGAAGGGGTCGCTGAAAAACTGTTTTTT
TRBJ1-6	NA	TRBD1	TRBV5-6	CASSWDRGRFDSPLHF	TGTGCCAGCAGCTGGGACAGGGGGCGATTTGATTCACCCCTCCACTTT
TRBJ1-1	NA	NA	TRBV6-5	CASMAHMNTEAFF	TGTGCCAGCATGGCCCACATGAACACTGAAGCTTTCTTT
TRBJ2-1	NA	TRBD2	TRBV9	CASSVGTSGLDSYNEQFF	TGTGCCAGCAGCGTAGGGACTAGCGGGTTGGATAGTTACAATGAGCAGTTCTTC
TRBJ1-2	NA	NA	TRBV3-1/TRBV3-2	CASSPDTIYGYTF	TGTGCCAGCAGCCCTGACACAATTTATGGCTACACCTTC
TRBJ2-7	NA	TRBD1	TRBV3-1/TRBV3-2	CASSPGQANYEQYF	TGTGCCAGCAGCCCGGGACAGGCGAACTACGAGCAGTACTTC
TRBJ1-2	NA	TRBD1	TRBV7-2	CASSPQGYYGYTF	TGTGCCAGCAGTCCACAGGGGTACTATGGCTACACCTTC
TRBJ2-1	NA	TRBD2	TRBV3-1/TRBV3-2	CASSQGLAGGEQFF	TGTGCCAGCAGCCAAGGGCTAGCGGGGGGTGAGCAGTTCTTC
TRBJ2-7	NA	TRBD2	TRBV6-2/TRBV6-3	CASSYQHKPGLAAKQSYEQYF	TGTGCCAGCAGTTACCAACATAAGCCGGGACTAGCGGCCAAGCAATCCTACGAGCAGTACTTC
TRBJ2-7	NA	TRBD2	TRBV6-6	CASETGGGLYEQYF	TGTGCCAGCGAAACGGGAGGGGGGCTCTACGAGCAGTACTTC
TRBJ1-1	NA	NA	TRBV5-4	CASSPGGQFFRMNTEAFF	TGTGCCAGCAGCCCGGGGGGTCAGTTCTTCCGCATGAACACTGAAGCTTTCTTT
TRBJ1-2	NA	NA	TRBV27	CASSPGGGNYGYTF	TGTGCCAGCAGTCCTGGGGGGGGGAACTATGGCTACACCTTC
TRBJ1-1	NA	NA	TRBV7-8	CASSARMREYQAFF	TGTGCCAGCAGCGCCCGGATGAGGGAGTACCAAGCTTTCTTT
TRBJ2-5	NA	TRBD1	TRBV28	CASSLGQEWETQYF	TGTGCCAGCAGTTTAGGACAGGAGTGGGAGACCCAGTACTTC
TRBJ2-5	NA	NA	TRBV29-1	CSVADSQAQETQYF	TGCAGCGTTGCGGACAGCCAAGCACAAGAGACCCAGTACTTC
TRBJ2-7	NA	TRBD2	TRBV6-5	CASTSGGVYEQYF	TGTGCCAGTACTAGCGGGGGGGTATACGAGCAGTACTTC
TRBJ2-1	NA	TRBD2	TRBV6-5	CASSPETSPNEQFF	TGTGCCAGCAGTCCTGAGACTAGCCCCAATGAGCAGTTCTTC
TRBJ2-7	NA	NA	TRBV7-2	CASSLLAPASYEQYF	TGTGCCAGCAGCTTACTAGCGCCAGCCTCCTACGAGCAGTACTTC
TRBJ2-7	NA	NA	TRBV12-2	CASRLGLADYEQYF	TGTGCAAGTCGCTTAGGACTAGCGGACTACGAGCAGTACTTC
TRBJ2-3	NA	TRBD2	TRBV10-3	CAISDGGGGTDTQYF	TGTGCCATCAGTGACGGCGGGGGGGGCACAGATACGCAGTATTTT
TRBJ1-5	NA	NA	TRBV6-6	CASSYGAGLKGQPQHF	TGTGCCAGCAGTTACGGTGCAGGGCTAAAGGGTCAGCCCCAGCATTTT
TRBJ2-7	NA	NA	TRBV6-2/TRBV6-3	CASSYSDSSSYEQYF	TGTGCCAGCAGTTACTCGGACTCGAGCTCCTACGAGCAGTACTTC